Below, 17 T cell receptor beta chains from the same sample are listed, as sequenced in a study of early T cells in non-severe SARS-CoV-2 infection. TCRdb analysed the 5' RACE reads with MiXCR anew, one entry per CDR3 protein. The sample includes 30,000 or so distinct CDR3 sequences, around 5.8% of them seen just once. Sequencing was performed on whole blood. The receptor source for this set is an adult who was a healthcare worker with PCR-confirmed SARS-CoV-2 infection or an uninfected control (not recorded which).

V gene TRBV12-3 or TRBV12-4 combines with J gene TRBJ1-1; 10 bases agree with TRBD1. V was clipped by 5 bases and J by 4 bases; unmatched bases: 7. The CDR3 length is 15 residues. The CDR3 nucleotides read TGTGCCAGCAGTCCGCGACAGGGGGCCAGCACTGAAGCTTTCTTT. Translation: CASSPRQGASTEAFF.

Only a few counts were recorded for this clonotype. This chain connects TRBV7-3 to TRBJ2-7, with D perhaps given as TRBD1 or TRBD2 (6 bases each). CDR3 length: 14 amino acids. The V end lost 5 bases, the J end lost 7 bases, and 18 bases lay between the germline ends. Germline CDR1 is SGHTA and CDR2 is FQGTGA. CDR3 DNA sequence: TGTGCCAGCAGCACCGCTGGGGGCGCGGGAGAGCAGTACTTC. Encoded protein: CASSTAGGAGEQYF.

This chain connects TRBV5-1 to TRBJ2-7, with TRBD2 identical over 9 bases. CDR3 size: 12 residues. After removal of 7 bases from V and 4 bases from J, the junction contained 3 bases not matched to a gene. Germline CDR1 and CDR2: SGHRS and YFSETQ. CDR3 sequence: CASASGTYEQYF. The CDR3, as DNA: TGCGCCAGCGCTAGCGGGACATACGAGCAGTACTTC.

In its sample, this clonotype was seen many times. This sequence joins TRBV29-1 and TRBJ2-2; weak D call: TRBD1 (5 bases). Germline lookup yields CDR1 SQVTM and CDR2 ANQGSEA. Deletions cut 7 bases from V and 7 bases from J, with 13 bases between. The CDR3 has 12 residues. The CDR3 loop reads CSGGSQGGELFF. The CDR3 bases are TGCAGCGGGGGCTCGCAGGGCGGGGAGCTGTTTTTT.

This clonotype was seen many times. The chain uses TRBV7-9 and TRBJ2-1; 7 nucleotides line up with TRBD1. Per the germline V gene, CDR1 is SEHNR and CDR2 is FQNEAQ (reference sequence). The CDR3 has 13 residues. Unmatched junction bases numbered 7, after V lost 5 bases and J lost 9 bases. The chain's CDR3 is CASSPGGWREQFF. CDR3 in DNA: TGTGCCAGCAGCCCAGGGGGTTGGCGTGAGCAGTTCTTC. The full variable domain, in which reference TRBV7-9 and TRBJ2-1 provide the parts outside the CDR3, is DTGVSQNPRHKITKRGQNVTFRCDPISEHNRLYWYRQTLGQGPEFLTYFQNEAQLEKSRLLSDRFSAERPKGSFSTLEIQRTEQGDSAMYLCASSPGGWREQFFGPGTRLTVL.

The sample holds many counts of this clonotype. CDR3 DNA sequence: TGTGCCAGCAGCCAAGTAGGCCTTGACTATGGCTACACCTTC. The encoded protein is CASSQVGLDYGYTF. The rearrangement links TRBV4-2 to TRBJ1-2; D ambiguous. The CDR3 runs to 14 residues. V dropped 1 base and J dropped 3 bases, with 9 bases sitting between them. Germline V gives CDR1 LGHNA, CDR2 YNFKEQ.

This clonotype showed up many times. The gene calls are TRBV19 and TRBJ1-3; 7 nucleotides agree with TRBD1. Germline CDR1 is LNHDA and CDR2 is SQIVND (reference sequence). The CDR3 spans 16 residues. The junction had 7 bases not matched to a gene; V was cut back by 5 bases and J by 0 bases. Here the CDR3 reads CASSSTGSRSGNTIYF. The CDR3 DNA is TGTGCCAGTAGTTCGACAGGGAGCCGCTCTGGAAACACCATATATTTT.

At least ten counts were recorded for this clonotype. The rearrangement links TRBV30 to TRBJ2-7; TRBD1 matches 8 bases. This CDR3 spans 12 amino acids. V lost 6 bases, J lost 2 bases, and 3 bases stayed unmatched. The germline V gene has CDR1 GTSNPN and CDR2 SVGIG (reference sequence). CDR3 in amino acids: CACDRGTYEQYF. The CDR3 coding sequence is TGTGCCTGTGACAGGGGCACCTACGAGCAGTACTTC.

This clonotype has ten or more counts. The chain links TRBV18 to TRBJ2-7, with unresolved D. This CDR3 comprises 14 residues. V gave up 6 bases and J gave up 3 bases, with 15 bases separating them. CDR1 is KGHSH and CDR2 is LQKENI in the germline V gene. Here the CDR3 reads CASSRTGSYYEQYF. CDR3 nucleotide sequence: TGTGCCAGCTCCCGGACCGGGTCATACTACGAGCAGTACTTC. The complete variable domain, with remaining parts taken from reference TRBV18 and TRBJ2-7, reads NAGVMQNPRHLVRRRGQEARLRCSPMKGHSHVYWYRQLPEEGLKFMVYLQKENIIDESGMPKERFSAEFPKEGPSILRIQQVVRGDSAAYFCASSRTGSYYEQYFGPGTRLTVT.

The table lists this clonotype with many counts. This sequence joins TRBV20-1 and TRBJ2-2; TRBD1 matches at 9 bases. This CDR3 has 15 residues. Germline V gives CDR1 DFQATT, CDR2 SNEGSKA (reference sequence). V gave up 2 bases and J gave up 3 bases; unmatched junction bases: 4. The CDR3 region is CSARTGGADTGELFF. The DNA of the CDR3 is TGCAGTGCTAGAACAGGGGGCGCTGACACCGGGGAGCTGTTTTTT.

This clonotype was found many times. The V call is TRBV11-3, the J call TRBJ2-5; TRBD2 agrees at 11 bases. Trimming cost V 2 bases and J 5 bases; bases outside gene matches: 13. The germline V gene has CDR1 SGHNT and CDR2 YENEEA. The CDR3 runs 18 residues. CDR3 sequence (DNA): TGTGCCAGCAGCTTATCCGGATGGCTAGCGGGAGGTTCGGAGACCCAGTACTTC. This sequence encodes CASSLSGWLAGGSETQYF.

In this sample, this clonotype turned up a few times. V gene TRBV5-4 combines with J gene TRBJ2-2, with D hard to call. V was shortened by 1 base and J by 0 bases, with 4 bases between the two germline ends. Germline V CDR1 and CDR2: SGHNT, YYREEE (reference sequence). The CDR3 is 14 residues long. CDR3 amino acids: CASSLRSNTGELFF. DNA for the CDR3: TGTGCCAGCAGCTTGCGTTCGAACACCGGGGAGCTGTTTTTT.

The rearrangement joins TRBV6-5 to TRBJ1-1, with a weak D call TRBD1 (6 bases). The germline V gene encodes CDR1 MNHEY and CDR2 SVGAGI. CDR3 length: 15 amino acids. Trimming took off 0 bases at V and 4 bases at J, with 12 bases between the two ends. The CDR3 protein is CASSYSRQGSTEAFF. The CDR3 nucleotides are TGTGCCAGCAGTTACTCGCGGCAGGGGTCCACTGAAGCTTTCTTT.

This clonotype was seen many times. The chain joins TRBV7-6 to TRBJ1-4; 7 positions match TRBD1. Germline lookup yields CDR1 SGHVS and CDR2 FNYEAQ. After removal of 8 bases from V and 8 bases from J, the junction contained 11 bases not matched to a gene. This CDR3 has 14 amino acids. The CDR3 protein is CASGSTGPTEKLFF. DNA for the CDR3: TGTGCCAGCGGTTCGACAGGGCCAACCGAAAAACTGTTTTTT.

In its sample, this clonotype was seen many times. This sequence joins TRBV12-3 or TRBV12-4 and TRBJ1-1; D possibly corresponds to TRBD1 (5 bases). Deletions cut 2 bases from V and 1 base from J, with 11 bases between. The CDR3 extends over 15 amino acids. The CDR3 reads CASSLTGAENTEAFF. Here the CDR3 DNA reads TGTGCCAGCAGTTTAACCGGGGCCGAGAACACTGAAGCTTTCTTT.

This clonotype was seen a handful of times. The CDR3 DNA reads TGTGCCATCAGTGTACAACACAGCTCCTACAATGAGCAGTTCTTC. This encodes CAISVQHSSYNEQFF. V and J are TRBV10-3 and TRBJ2-1; D gene uncertain. V was clipped by 4 bases and J by 0 bases, with 10 bases between them. Looked up from germline, CDR1 is ENHRY and CDR2 is SYGVKD. CDR3 length: 15 amino acids.

This chain uses TRBV19 with TRBJ2-1; unclear D gene. The CDR3 length is 13 residues. The germline gives CDR1 LNHDA, CDR2 SQIVND (reference sequence). V was clipped by 5 bases and J by 9 bases, with 14 bases between them. The CDR3 is CASSPLPSGEQFF. The CDR3 region has the DNA TGTGCCAGTAGTCCTTTACCCTCCGGTGAGCAGTTCTTC.